The rows below give T cell receptor beta chains drawn from one sample of a study of T cell responses to AZD1222 COVID-19 vaccine. Profiling relied on immunoSEQ multiplex PCR, and the TCRdb table lists in-frame clones only, not all of them. The sample lists about 120,000 clones; approximately 90% were seen once. Sequenced material: peripheral blood, taken on day 0 of AZD1222 vaccination. Receptor source: an adult in good health. CDR3s include the opening cysteine and the closing phenylalanine or tryptophan. D genes are given only for firm matches. Some rows mark clone size as missing; the rest say once, few, many or name a class of expanded clone.

abundance | d_gene | j_gene | v_gene | CDR3nt | CDR3aa
NA | NA | TRBJ1-3 | TRBV7-9 | TGTGCCAGCAGCTTAAAATCCAGGGGCCGGGACTCTGGAAACACCATATATTTT | CASSLKSRGRDSGNTIYF
once | NA | TRBJ1-1 | TRBV4-1 | TGCGCCAGCAGCCAAGTACCTGACGGGAACACTGAAGCTTTCTTT | CASSQVPDGNTEAFF
NA | NA | TRBJ2-7 | TRBV18 | TGTGCCAGCTCACCACCAGGGTCCTACGAGCAGTACTTC | CASSPPGSYEQYF
NA | TRBD1 | TRBJ2-5 | TRBV7-6 | TGTGCCAGCAGCACCATCCAGGACAGGGGACGAGAGACCCAGTACTTC | CASSTIQDRGRETQYF
NA | TRBD1 | TRBJ2-3 | TRBV5-1 | TGCGCCAGCAGCCCCGGGACAGGGAAAGATACGCAGTATTTT | CASSPGTGKDTQYF
NA | TRBD1 | TRBJ1-2 | TRBV7-8 | TGTGCCAGCAGCACGAGACAGGGTGCCAACTATGGCTACACCTTC | CASSTRQGANYGYTF
few | TRBD1 | TRBJ1-3 | TRBV3-1/TRBV3-2 | TGTGCCAGCAGGCCAATCAGGGGGCGACGTGGAAACACCATATATTTT | CASRPIRGRRGNTIYF
NA | NA | TRBJ2-3 | TRBV10-1 | TGCGCCAGCAGTGAGGCAGGGGTAGCTAGCACAGATACGCAGTATTTT | CASSEAGVASTDTQYF
NA | NA | TRBJ2-1 | TRBV7-3 | TGTGCCAGCAGCTTAAATCCGAGCTCCTACAATGAGCAGTTCTTC | CASSLNPSSYNEQFF
NA | NA | TRBJ2-3 | TRBV6-4 | TGTGCCAGCAGTGACCTAGGCGGGAGCACAGATACGCAGTATTTT | CASSDLGGSTDTQYF
NA | TRBD1 | TRBJ1-6 | TRBV7-2 | TGTGCCAGCAGCTTTTGGAGGACAGGGAATTCACCCCTCCACTTT | CASSFWRTGNSPLHF
NA | NA | TRBJ1-1 | TRBV29-1 | TGCAGCGCCTGGACAGCTGAAGCTTTCTTT | CSAWTAEAFF
NA | TRBD2 | TRBJ2-4 | TRBV7-2 | TGTGCCAGCAGCCCCCAGCGGGGGGGTCAAAACATTCAGTACTTC | CASSPQRGGQNIQYF
NA | NA | TRBJ1-1 | TRBV3-1/TRBV3-2 | TGTGCCAGCAGCCACGCAGGGCCGACTGAAGCTTTCTTT | CASSHAGPTEAFF
NA | NA | TRBJ2-5 | TRBV12-3/TRBV12-4 | TGTGCCAGCAGTCCCCGTCGTGAGACCCAGTACTTC | CASSPRRETQYF
NA | NA | TRBJ2-5 | TRBV3-1/TRBV3-2 | TGTGCCAGCACCCAGGGTTGGAGGGCCCTAAAGGAGTACCAAGAGACCCAGTACTTC | CASTQGWRALKEYQETQYF
NA | TRBD1 | TRBJ2-1 | TRBV9 | TGTGCCAGCAGCGTAGGAGGGACAGTCAATGAGCAGTTCTTC | CASSVGGTVNEQFF
NA | NA | TRBJ2-7 | TRBV11-3 | TGTGCCAGCAGCTCCGGATCTTCCTACGAGCAGTACTTC | CASSSGSSYEQYF
NA | NA | TRBJ1-1 | TRBV6-4 | TGTGCCAGCAGGGAAGGGTGGGACACTGAAGCTTTCTTT | CASREGWDTEAFF
once | TRBD1 | TRBJ1-4 | TRBV5-1 | TGCGCCAGCAGGCAGGGGGCAAGTAATGAAAAACTGTTTTTT | CASRQGASNEKLFF
NA | NA | TRBJ1-1 | TRBV12-3/TRBV12-4 | TGTGCCAGCAGTTTACAGGTCAGAACTGAAGCTTTCTTT | CASSLQVRTEAFF
NA | NA | TRBJ1-1 | TRBV7-9 | TGTGCCAGCAGCCAACAGGAGAACACTGAAGCTTTCTTT | CASSQQENTEAFF
NA | TRBD1 | TRBJ1-5 | TRBV2 | TGTGCCAGCAGTGCGGCAGGGGGGAGGAATCAGCCCCAGCATTTT | CASSAAGGRNQPQHF
NA | TRBD1 | TRBJ1-1 | TRBV29-1 | TGCAGCGCGCAGGGGGGGAACACTGAAGCTTTCTTT | CSAQGGNTEAFF
NA | NA | TRBJ2-3 | TRBV27 | TGTGCCAGCGAGCTGACCCCGATTGACACAGATACGCAGTATTTT | CASELTPIDTDTQYF
NA | NA | TRBJ1-4 | TRBV5-1 | TGCGCCAGCAGAGGTTACGGCGATGAAAAACTGTTTTTT | CASRGYGDEKLFF
NA | NA | TRBJ2-5 | TRBV29-1 | TGCAGCGTTGGGGGTTTGTATTCGATCACTTGGGAAGAGACCCAGTACTTC | CSVGGLYSITWEETQYF
NA | TRBD1 | TRBJ2-7 | TRBV2 | TGTGCCAGTATAAGACCGGGACAGGGTGTTAGAGTGCAGTACTTC | CASIRPGQGVRVQYF
NA | TRBD2 | TRBJ2-2 | TRBV2 | TGTGCCAGGGGACTAGCGGGGGTCTCCGGGGAGCTGTTTTTT | CARGLAGVSGELFF
once | NA | TRBJ1-2 | TRBV6-2/TRBV6-3 | TGTGCCAGCAGTTACTCGAGAGAAGCAGGCCGATATGGCTACACCTTC | CASSYSREAGRYGYTF
NA | NA | TRBJ1-5 | TRBV7-2 | TGTGCCAGCAGGTTAGGGCCCGGAGGGCCCCAGCATTTT | CASRLGPGGPQHF
NA | NA | TRBJ1-5 | TRBV6-2/TRBV6-3 | TGTGCCAGCAGTTACATCCGGGGACAACCTAGCAATCAGCCCCAGCATTTT | CASSYIRGQPSNQPQHF
NA | NA | TRBJ1-2 | TRBV2 | TGTGCCAGCAGTGATGGGCCTAACTATGGCTACACCTTC | CASSDGPNYGYTF
once | NA | TRBJ2-3 | TRBV24-1 | TGTGCCCCGCTAAAGAGAGAGCGGAATTTCACAGATACGCAGTATTTT | CAPLKRERNFTDTQYF
NA | NA | TRBJ1-5 | TRBV5-8 | TGTGCCAGCAGCGGGTCGTTTAGAGGCAATCAGCCCCAGCATTTT | CASSGSFRGNQPQHF
NA | NA | TRBJ1-1 | TRBV11-1 | TGTGCCAGCAGCTGGGGGGAGGTGAACACTGAAGCTTTCTTT | CASSWGEVNTEAFF
few | TRBD1 | TRBJ1-2 | TRBV5-4 | TGTGCCAGCAGCCCCGACAGGGGGTTGAATAGTGGCTACACCTTC | CASSPDRGLNSGYTF
NA | NA | TRBJ2-6 | TRBV4-2 | TGTGCCAGCAGCCCCCGACTCTCTGGGGCCAACGTCCTGACTTTC | CASSPRLSGANVLTF
NA | NA | TRBJ1-1 | TRBV3-1/TRBV3-2 | TGTGCCAGCAGCCAAGGAGGAGGGCACCTGAACACTGAAGCTTTCTTT | CASSQGGGHLNTEAFF
NA | NA | TRBJ2-2 | TRBV7-9 | TGTGCCAGCAGCCCCGGCGGAAACACCGGGGAGCTGTTTTTT | CASSPGGNTGELFF
NA | NA | TRBJ1-1 | TRBV9 | TGTGCCAGCAGCGTAGACAACTATATAGACCGACAGGCCGAAGCTTTCTTT | CASSVDNYIDRQAEAFF
NA | NA | TRBJ1-1 | TRBV6-5 | TGTGCCAGCAGTCCCCGGACCTTTAACACTGAAGCTTTCTTT | CASSPRTFNTEAFF
NA | NA | TRBJ1-6 | TRBV7-5 | TGTGCCAGAAGCTTAGTAGGTCCGGATAATTCACCCCTCCACTTT | CARSLVGPDNSPLHF
NA | TRBD2 | TRBJ2-3 | TRBV7-8 | TGTGCCAGCAGCTTAAGTCCTAGCGGGGGAAGGTCGGATACGCAGTATTTT | CASSLSPSGGRSDTQYF
few | NA | TRBJ2-7 | TRBV12-3/TRBV12-4 | TGTGCCAGCAGTTTAGCGCGGTCGGTGCAGTACTTC | CASSLARSVQYF
NA | TRBD2 | TRBJ2-5 | TRBV5-1 | TGCGCCAGCAGCTGGTCTAGCGGGGCCGGGGAGACCCAGTACTTC | CASSWSSGAGETQYF
NA | TRBD2 | TRBJ2-5 | TRBV6-5 | TGTGCCAGCACCCCAGCGGGGCCTCACCAAGAGACCCAGTACTTC | CASTPAGPHQETQYF
few | NA | TRBJ1-1 | TRBV9 | TGTGCCAGCAGCCCCCGTCCGGGGAGCGAAGCTTTCTTT | CASSPRPGSEAFF
NA | NA | TRBJ2-3 | TRBV10-1 | TGCGCCAGCAGTGGACTTCCCACAGATACGCAGTATTTT | CASSGLPTDTQYF
NA | NA | TRBJ2-3 | TRBV14 | TGTGCCAGCAGCCAAGATGGGGGGACAGGCACAGATACGCAGTATTTT | CASSQDGGTGTDTQYF
NA | NA | TRBJ2-7 | TRBV7-2 | TGTGCCAGCAGCTTAAGCCACTACGAGCAGTACTTC | CASSLSHYEQYF
NA | NA | TRBJ2-2 | TRBV12-3/TRBV12-4 | TGTGCCAGCAGTTTAATGGGGAGCCGGGAGCTGTTTTTT | CASSLMGSRELFF
few | TRBD1 | TRBJ1-4 | TRBV4-2 | TGTGCCAGCAGCCAAGACCGACAGGGGGCAGCTGAAAAACTGTTTTTT | CASSQDRQGAAEKLFF
NA | TRBD1 | TRBJ2-7 | TRBV6-5 | TGTGCCAGCAGTTATTCGGGGACAGCCTACGAGCAGTACTTC | CASSYSGTAYEQYF
NA | TRBD2 | TRBJ2-3 | TRBV5-1 | TGCGCCAGCAGCTTGGGCCGGACTAGCGGGGGGACAGATACGCAGTATTTT | CASSLGRTSGGTDTQYF
NA | TRBD1 | TRBJ1-4 | TRBV27 | TGTGCCAGCCGGAAAACAGGGGCTAATGAAAAACTGTTTTTT | CASRKTGANEKLFF